The next 10 T cell receptor beta chains were all read from a single sample in a study of shared clonotypes between healthy human individuals. The table came from immunoSEQ multiplex PCR; TCRdb's copy has only in-frame clones and leaves some out. The repertoire holds approximately 2.5 million clones, with roughly 93% as singletons. The sequencing input was naive CD4+ T cells from PBMCs. The subset is: CD45RA+ positively selected. All receptors come from a man between 18 and 35 years old in good health. Some clones in this sample may be carry-over from other donors' samples.

The J gene is TRBJ2-3, the V gene TRBV5-8, with D unresolved. Trimming took 0 bases from V and 0 from J, leaving 11 bases between them. There are 16 residues in the CDR3. The germline V gene has CDR1 SGHTS and CDR2 YDEGEE. The CDR3 loop reads CASSLAWMASTDTQYF. The CDR3, as DNA: TGTGCCAGCAGCTTGGCTTGGATGGCCAGCACAGATACGCAGTATTTT.

Note on this clone: At one end the junction does not follow the germline gene, possibly because of a read error. In nucleotides, the CDR3 is TGTGCCAGCGGTGAGCAGAAGAACACTGAAGCTTTCTTT. This encodes CASGEQKNTEAFF. The genes are TRBV2 and TRBJ1-1; no clear D gene. The CDR3 extends over 13 amino acids. In germline, CDR1 is SNHLY, CDR2 FYNNEI.

The chain combines TRBV5-6 with TRBJ1-4; TRBD1 matches at 9 bases. CDR1 and CDR2 from the germline V gene are SGHDT and YYEEEE. CDR3 length equals 15 residues. J lost 4 bases, V lost 4 bases, and 5 bases had no gene match. The CDR3 bases are TGTGCCAGCAGCATATGGACAGGGGTTAATGAAAAACTGTTTTTT. Its protein is CASSIWTGVNEKLFF.

The V gene is TRBV28, the J gene TRBJ2-2; D not resolved. The CDR3 is 15 amino acids. Germline CDR1 reads MDHEN; CDR2 reads SYDVKM. Between the trimmed V and J ends, which lost 2 bases and 4 bases, there was a span of 11 bases. The CDR3: CASSLSRWGTGELFF. The CDR3 nucleotides read TGTGCCAGCAGTTTAAGTCGGTGGGGCACCGGGGAGCTGTTTTTT.

CDR3 loop: CASSHLDRIYGYTF. In DNA, the CDR3 is TGTGCCAGTAGTCACCTCGACAGGATCTATGGCTACACCTTC. The chain is built from TRBV19 and TRBJ1-2, with D perhaps matching TRBD1 (6 bases). There are 14 residues in the CDR3. V gave up 5 bases and J gave up 4 bases, with 14 bases separating them. Germline V gene sequence: CDR1 LNHDA, CDR2 SQIVND (reference sequence).

For this clone: Relative to the germline gene, one junction end is altered; a read error may explain this. For the CDR3, the DNA is TGCAGCGGTCTTAGCGGTAGGGGGAGCTCCCACAATGAGCAGTTCTTC. Translation: CSGLSGRGSSHNEQFF. V usage is TRBV29-1 and J usage is TRBJ2-1; D tentatively fits TRBD1 or TRBD2 (6 bases each). The V gene's germline CDR1 is SQVTM and CDR2 ANQGSEA. This CDR3 region has 16 residues.

The chain has TRBV6-1 and TRBJ2-7; 7 nucleotides line up with TRBD1. Germline V gene sequence: CDR1 MNHNS, CDR2 SASEGT. This CDR3 has 14 amino acids. The V segment lost 4 bases and the J segment 1 base; nucleotides outside the gene matches: 4. The CDR3 bases are TGTGCCAGCAGTGGACAGGGAATGTCCTACGAGCAGTACTTC. It yields the protein CASSGQGMSYEQYF.

The rearrangement joins TRBV18 to TRBJ2-7, with 10 nucleotides matching TRBD2. The V and J ends lost 5 bases and 0 bases, in that order; junction bases with no gene match: 4. CDR3 size: 15 residues. CDR1 and CDR2 (germline): KGHSH, LQKENI. CDR3 bases: TGTGCCAGCTCAAACGGACTAGCGGACTCCTACGAGCAGTACTTC. Protein sequence: CASSNGLADSYEQYF. The complete variable domain, with remaining parts taken from reference TRBV18 and TRBJ2-7, reads NAGVMQNPRHLVRRRGQEARLRCSPMKGHSHVYWYRQLPEEGLKFMVYLQKENIIDESGMPKERFSAEFPKEGPSILRIQQVVRGDSAAYFCASSNGLADSYEQYFGPGTRLTVT.

The gene calls are TRBV28 and TRBJ2-7; maybe TRBD1 (5 bases). Trimming stripped 7 bases from V and 2 bases from J, with 12 bases between. Germline V gene sequence: CDR1 MDHEN, CDR2 SYDVKM. The CDR3 length is 13 residues. CDR3 in amino acids: CASKTENTYEQYF. The CDR3 nucleotides read TGTGCCAGCAAGACAGAAAATACCTACGAGCAGTACTTC.

The gene calls are TRBV5-1 and TRBJ2-1, with TRBD2 identical over 8 bases. The CDR3 runs 15 residues. V shed 1 base and J 4 bases; nucleotides not matched to a gene: 4. CDR1 and CDR2 from the germline V gene are SGHRS and YFSETQ. The CDR3 DNA follows: TGCGCCAGCAGCTTGTCGGGACTAGATTACAATGAGCAGTTCTTC. Its translation is CASSLSGLDYNEQFF.